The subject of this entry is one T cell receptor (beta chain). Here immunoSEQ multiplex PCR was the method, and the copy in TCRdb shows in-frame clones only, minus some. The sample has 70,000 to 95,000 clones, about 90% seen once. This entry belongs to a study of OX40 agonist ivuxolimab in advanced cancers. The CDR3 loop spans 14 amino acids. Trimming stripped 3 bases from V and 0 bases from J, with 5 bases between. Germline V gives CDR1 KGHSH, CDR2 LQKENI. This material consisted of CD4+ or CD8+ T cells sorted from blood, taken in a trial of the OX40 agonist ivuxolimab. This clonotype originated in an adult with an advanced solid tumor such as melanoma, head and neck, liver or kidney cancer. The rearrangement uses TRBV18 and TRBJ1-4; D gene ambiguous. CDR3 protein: CASSPRATNEKLFF. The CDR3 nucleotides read TGTGCCAGCTCACCCCGGGCAACTAATGAAAAACTGTTTTTT. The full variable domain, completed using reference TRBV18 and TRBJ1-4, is NAGVMQNPRHLVRRRGQEARLRCSPMKGHSHVYWYRQLPEEGLKFMVYLQKENIIDESGMPKERFSAEFPKEGPSILRIQQVVRGDSAAYFCASSPRATNEKLFFGSGTQLSVL.